What follows describes a single T cell receptor (beta chain). There is no known antigen for this receptor. The record originates from a study of T cells expressing NK-cell markers (TCRdb year 2020). General notes on the study: Three sorted T-cell subsets (CD3+CD56+NKG2C+, CD3+CD56+NKG2C- and CD3+CD56-NKG2C+) from under ten donors had their TCR beta-chain repertoires profiled. Among the eight sequenced donors, only one was HCMV-seronegative, while the other seven were HCMV-seropositive. The eight sequenced donors were randomly selected healthy volunteers, three men and five women. The libraries were sequenced on Illumina HiSeq 2000/2500, MiSeq or NextSeq, producing 2 x 150 bp reads.

Beyond this particular receptor, the publication reports: Whether the expanded NKG2C-expressing T cell clones were specific for HCMV antigens remained unclear. Those dominant clonotypes were again the most abundant among CD3+CD56-NKG2C+ cells in four donors, at 28.3-60.1%. In several donors, the dominant CD3+CD56+NKG2C+ clonotypes ranked among the top 10 CD8+ clonotypes, making up roughly 1.0-7.5% of CD8+ T cells.

HCMV serostatus was determined by detecting HCMV-specific IgG in serum with a commercial ELISA kit. Ficoll density gradient centrifugation was used to isolate peripheral blood mononuclear cells from blood. The CDR3 measures 16 amino acids from cysteine to phenylalanine. DNA for this receptor is not on file. CDR1 and CDR2, per the germline V gene (reference sequence), are DFQATT and SNEGSKA. For sequencing, an Illumina HiSeq 2000 was employed. The TCR beta cDNA libraries were made using 5'RACE template switching, a step that added both a universal primer site and unique molecular identifiers. cDNA synthesis was primed from the TCR beta constant segment, followed by two successive PCR amplification steps. As for the original processing: MIGEC was used to demultiplex reads and group the reads by UMI, and MiTCR was used to assemble and quantify clonotypes. To remove erroneous sequences, TCR cDNA sequences were retained only when supported by two or more reads. The tcR package was used for downstream repertoire analysis, and clonotypes were matched across fractions by CDR3 nucleotide sequence plus V segment. Antigen specificity was annotated against VDJdb with VDJmatch, allowing one amino acid substitution in CDR3. TCRdb reanalyzed the reads, keeping one entry per CDR3 protein sequence and omitting DNA. TCRdb's processing, not the authors', yielded these V and J calls. The sample table on file contains around 380,000 distinct CDR3 sequences. About 10% of the sample goes to the ten largest clones.

The chain is encoded by TRBV20-1 joined to TRBJ2-5; TCRdb's D gene call, TRBD2, goes unchecked for lack of DNA. This sequence originates from a woman aged 50 to 60 in good health. Donor details come from another sample of the same person, matched by shared clones. The sample comprised blood T cells: a sorted CD56 or NKG2C T cell subset, CD4+ or CD8+ T cells, or bulk PBMC T cells (not recorded which). The CDR3 amino acid sequence is: CSATGPLAGGGLTQYF.